This TCR beta chain was captured in a study of T cell clusters in autoimmune cytopenias. The CDR3 covers 18 residues. Per germline, CDR1 SQVTM and CDR2 ANQGSEA. TRB rearrangements were amplified by touch-down multiplex PCR with mixed TRB-A/B primers. TCRdb re-called the multiplex PCR reads, yielding one record per CDR3 amino acid sequence without DNA. The listing records roughly 7,000 distinct CDR3 sequences. Each sample's input was around 250 ng genomic DNA, 30,000 to 45,000 genome equivalents. This clonotype shows up as medium-sized by frequency. Its cognate antigen is unknown. Study-wide points: Clustering suggested that physiological T cell clusters were missing in primary autoimmune cytopenia patients.

These sequences were also reported in another study, on T cell repertoires in aging, cancer and after chemotherapy. From that second work: Untreated cancer patients had significantly lower blood TCR diversity than age-matched healthy donors.

The V gene is TRBV29-1, the J gene TRBJ2-1; TCRdb picks TRBD2, but there is no DNA to check that call. This clonotype was obtained from a human donor in good health. The sequenced sample was peripheral blood. The CDR3 reads CSVEGLPGSSGPRDEQFF.